Listed here are 20 T cell receptor beta chains from one sample, sequenced in a study of cytomegalovirus exposure and HLA in healthy donors. This PCR relied on a set of 60 Vbeta primers and 13 Jbeta primers. Data came from immunoSEQ multiplex PCR; TCRdb stores just in-frame clones and leaves some out. The sample has around 90,000 clones, 70% to 80% seen once. The sample taken for sequencing was PBMCs. The receptors shown here come from a man aged 30 to 39 in good health and CMV-seronegative.

This clone was counted a single time. The chain links TRBV5-4 to TRBJ2-7; TRBD1 might be the D (6 bases). CDR3 length: 16 residues. V lost 4 bases and J 3 bases, leaving 20 bases between the germline ends. Germline values: CDR1 SGHNT, CDR2 YYREEE (reference sequence). The CDR3 loop reads CASSPTPHRVNYEQYF. The CDR3 DNA reads TGTGCCAGCAGCCCGACCCCCCACAGGGTAAACTACGAGCAGTACTTC.

V usage is TRBV10-2 and J usage is TRBJ1-5, with 10 bases matching TRBD1. CDR3 length: 13 residues. Looked up from germline, CDR1 is WSHSY and CDR2 is SAAADI. Unmatched junction bases numbered 3, after V lost 4 bases and J lost 9 bases. CDR3 loop: CASSGTGGWPQHF. CDR3 in DNA: TGCGCCAGCAGTGGGACAGGGGGTTGGCCCCAGCATTTT.

The chain has TRBV29-1 and TRBJ2-7; 7 nucleotides agree with TRBD1. Germline loops: CDR1 SQVTM, CDR2 ANQGSEA. The V gene end was trimmed by 4 bases and the J gene end by 1 base; junction bases not matched to a gene: 10. This CDR3 has 15 amino acids. This CDR3 reads CSVVFRDRPSYEQYF. Here the CDR3 DNA reads TGCAGCGTTGTGTTTCGGGACAGACCTTCCTACGAGCAGTACTTC.

The CDR3 sequence is CASSLAPGQISYGYTF. The CDR3 nucleotides read TGTGCCAGCAGCTTAGCCCCGGGACAAATTAGCTATGGCTACACCTTC. J is TRBJ1-2 and V is TRBV7-2, with D maybe TRBD1 (6 bases). The CDR3 contains 16 residues. The V gene lost 0 bases and the J gene lost 4 bases, with 15 bases spanning the gap. Germline CDR1 reads SGHTA; CDR2 reads FQGNSA.

The chain joins TRBV10-3 to TRBJ1-6; D is unresolved. V was cut by 6 bases and J by 6 bases, with 12 bases left in between. The length of the CDR3 is 14 residues. CDR1 ENHRY and CDR2 SYGVKD come from the germline V gene. The CDR3 coding sequence is TGTGCCATCAGGATTGACACCACTAATTCACCCCTCCACTTT. This encodes CAIRIDTTNSPLHF.

The chain uses TRBV6-6 and TRBJ1-1; 7 nucleotides match TRBD1. With V trimmed by 5 bases and J by 0 bases, 3 bases remained unmatched. The germline V gene encodes CDR1 MNHNY and CDR2 SVGAGI (reference sequence). CDR3 size: 14 residues. CDR3 DNA: TGTGCCAGCAGTCAGGGGGGAATGAACACTGAAGCTTTCTTT. This encodes CASSQGGMNTEAFF.

This chain links TRBV7-3 with TRBJ2-3, with D possibly matching TRBD2 (6 bases). Germline lookup yields CDR1 SGHTA and CDR2 FQGTGA. The CDR3 runs 16 residues. Trimming pared 1 base from V and 7 bases from J, leaving 18 bases between. The CDR3 region is CASSLNPVKRVYTQYF. In DNA form, the CDR3 reads TGTGCCAGCAGCTTAAATCCTGTTAAGCGGGTTTATACGCAGTATTTT. Combining the CDR3 with reference TRBV7-3 and TRBJ2-3 gives the whole variable domain GAGVSQTPSNKVTEKGKYVELRCDPISGHTALYWYRQSLGQGPEFLIYFQGTGAADDSGLPNDRFFAVRPEGSVSTLKIQRTERGDSAVYLCASSLNPVKRVYTQYFGPGTRLTVL.

V usage is TRBV11-2 and J usage is TRBJ1-4, with D unresolved. V shed 4 bases and J shed 4 bases, with 4 bases lying between them. The CDR3 runs to 12 residues. CDR1 is SGHAT, CDR2 FQNNGV, per germline. For the CDR3, the DNA is TGTGCCAGCAGCTCATTTAATGAAAAACTGTTTTTT. Its translation is CASSSFNEKLFF.

This chain uses TRBV9 with TRBJ2-2; 8 bases line up with TRBD2. Germline V CDR1 and CDR2: SGDLS, YYNGEE. The CDR3 runs to 18 residues. V dropped 4 bases and J dropped 4; count of bases not matched to a gene: 15. CDR3 residues: CASSPSASGSWVTGELFF. The CDR3 DNA is TGTGCCAGCAGCCCATCCGCCAGCGGGAGTTGGGTCACCGGGGAGCTGTTTTTT.

The V and J genes are TRBV19 and TRBJ1-1; the D gene is possibly TRBD1 (6 bases). The germline V and J ends were trimmed by 4 bases and 1 base, with 13 bases remaining between them. Germline values: CDR1 LNHDA, CDR2 SQIVND (reference sequence). The CDR3 consists of 15 residues. CDR3 in DNA: TGTGCCAGTAGTAGGAGACAGGAGACGAACACTGAAGCTTTCTTT. Its protein product is CASSRRQETNTEAFF.

The J gene is TRBJ2-1, the V gene TRBV18; no clear D gene. Germline-derived CDR1 and CDR2 are KGHSH and LQKENI. The CDR3 totals 16 residues. The V and J ends lost 3 bases and 0 bases respectively, with 12 bases between them. In DNA form, the CDR3 reads TGTGCCAGCTCACCCGCGACTGTTAGCTCCTACAATGAGCAGTTCTTC. Encoded protein: CASSPATVSSYNEQFF.

This clone was counted a few times. The gene calls are TRBV19 and TRBJ2-2, with 10 nucleotides matching TRBD2. The CDR3 is made up of 16 amino acids. The J segment lost 4 bases and the V segment lost 4 bases, leaving 6 bases of the junction unmatched. Looked up from germline, CDR1 is LNHDA and CDR2 is SQIVND (reference sequence). The CDR3 loop reads CASSRAGGRGTGELFF. The DNA of the CDR3 is TGTGCCAGTAGTAGAGCGGGGGGGCGAGGCACCGGGGAGCTGTTTTTT. The entire variable domain, with the rest obtained from reference TRBV19 and TRBJ2-2, is as follows: DGGITQSPKYLFRKEGQNVTLSCEQNLNHDAMYWYRQDPGQGLRLIYYSQIVNDFQKGDIAEGYSVSREKKESFPLTVTSAQKNPTAFYLCASSRAGGRGTGELFFGEGSRLTVL.

The CDR3 loop is CASSVTSGRIGELFF. The CDR3 DNA sequence: TGCGCCAGCAGTGTGACTAGCGGGAGAATCGGGGAGCTGTTTTTT. V is TRBV10-2 and J is TRBJ2-2; 12 bases agree with TRBD2. Trimming took 4 bases from V and 7 from J; bases not matched to a gene: 4. Germline CDR1 and CDR2: WSHSY and SAAADI. The CDR3 has 15 amino acids.

This chain connects TRBV6-5 to TRBJ2-2, with a tentative D call TRBD1 (6 bases). The CDR3 length is 14 residues. The V end was cut by 10 bases, the J end by 7 bases, with 19 bases between. Germline CDR1 MNHEY, CDR2 SVGAGI. The CDR3 region has the DNA TGTGCCACCTCGACAGGCCTGCGAAGCGGGGAGCTGTTTTTT. Protein sequence: CATSTGLRSGELFF.

The table lists this clone with a count of one. The genes are TRBV10-3 and TRBJ2-7, with 7 bases aligning to TRBD1. The junction had 12 bases not matched to a gene; V was cut back by 5 bases and J by 2 bases. CDR1 is ENHRY and CDR2 is SYGVKD in the germline V gene. There are 16 residues in the CDR3. The CDR3, as DNA: TGTGCCATCAGTTATCCCCGCCGAGACAGGGCCTACGAGCAGTACTTC. Its translation: CAISYPRRDRAYEQYF.

The rearrangement joins TRBV7-8 to TRBJ2-1; 7 nucleotides line up with TRBD2. V shed 6 bases and J 0 bases; nucleotides not matched to a gene: 5. The CDR3 contains 15 residues. Per germline, CDR1 SGHVS and CDR2 FQNEAQ. DNA for the CDR3: TGTGCCAGCAGTCTAGCGGAACGCTCCTACAATGAGCAGTTCTTC. Encoded protein: CASSLAERSYNEQFF. Using reference TRBV7-8 and TRBJ2-1 for the parts outside the CDR3, the full variable domain is GAGVSQSPRYKVAKRGQDVALRCDPISGHVSLFWYQQALGQGPEFLTYFQNEAQLDKSGLPSDRFFAERPEGSVSTLKIQRTQQEDSAVYLCASSLAERSYNEQFFGPGTRLTVL.

The V gene is TRBV7-9, the J gene TRBJ1-1; 12 bases agree with TRBD1. CDR3 length equals 16 residues. After removal of 4 bases from V and 1 base from J, the junction contained 4 bases not matched to a gene. The germline V gene encodes CDR1 SEHNR and CDR2 FQNEAQ (reference sequence). CDR3 amino acids: CASSSRDRGRNTEAFF. CDR3 nucleotides: TGTGCCAGCAGCTCCCGGGACAGGGGGCGGAACACTGAAGCTTTCTTT.

The V gene is TRBV10-3, the J gene TRBJ2-1, with 12 bases fitting TRBD2. CDR1 ENHRY and CDR2 SYGVKD come from the germline V gene. The CDR3 spans 17 residues. J gave up 5 bases and V 0 bases, and 5 bases lay outside the gene matches. This CDR3 reads CAISESVLAGGNNEQFF. The CDR3 region has the DNA TGTGCCATCAGTGAGTCGGTCCTAGCGGGAGGGAACAATGAGCAGTTCTTC.

The chain carries TRBV6-1 and TRBJ1-2; D call uncertain. V was pared by 2 bases and J by 4 bases, with 8 bases between. Germline loops: CDR1 MNHNS, CDR2 SASEGT. The CDR3 length is 13 residues. The CDR3 loop reads CASSEIAIYGYTF. CDR3 DNA: TGTGCCAGCAGTGAAATAGCAATCTATGGCTACACCTTC.

The chain carries TRBV27 and TRBJ1-5; D is unclear. V was trimmed by 1 base and J by 1 base, leaving 14 bases between them. The germline CDR1 and CDR2 sequences are MNHEY and SMNVEV (reference sequence). The CDR3 runs 17 residues. The CDR3 region is CASSLYPPSGSNQPQHF. CDR3 in DNA: TGTGCCAGCAGTTTATACCCGCCCTCAGGAAGCAATCAGCCCCAGCATTTT.